Listed below are T cell receptor beta chains from one sample, sequenced in a study. TCRdb reprocessed the 5' RACE reads via MiXCR and lists one record per CDR3 protein. This sample yields some 8,700 distinct CDR3 sequences, of which 65% to 70% are seen a single time; 3.5% to 5.5% belongs to the top ten. The specimen was tumor-infiltrating naive CD4+ T cells sorted from the breast tumor. These receptor sequences come from a female donor with breast cancer. Each CDR3 is given with its conserved first and last residue. D genes are given only for firm matches. The listing skips clone size in some rows; elsewhere it reads once, few, many or a size class.

d_gene,abundance,v_gene,j_gene,CDR3aa,CDR3nt
NA,NA,TRBV5-1,TRBJ1-2,CASSRAGDGGYTF,TGCGCCAGCAGCCGTGCGGGGGACGGAGGCTACACCTTC
TRBD2,NA,TRBV7-3,TRBJ2-3,CASSSGGLTDTQYF,TGTGCCAGCAGCTCGGGAGGCCTCACAGATACGCAGTATTTT
TRBD1,few,TRBV12-3/TRBV12-4,TRBJ1-1,CASSPGTGGVTEAFF,TGTGCCAGCAGTCCGGGGACAGGGGGTGTCACTGAAGCTTTCTTT
NA,once,TRBV7-9,TRBJ2-3,CASSLGLATDTQYF,TGTGCCAGCAGCTTGGGGCTAGCCACCGATACGCAGTATTTT
NA,NA,TRBV2,TRBJ1-1,CASSGDTEAFF,TGTGCCAGCAGTGGGGACACTGAAGCTTTCTTT
NA,NA,TRBV5-1,TRBJ2-3,CASSPGTGSIPRRYF,TGCGCCAGCAGCCCGGGGACGGGATCTATACCCCGTCGGTATTTT
NA,NA,TRBV4-1,TRBJ2-7,CASSQVGAGAYEQYF,TGCGCCAGCAGCCAAGTCGGTGCGGGGGCATACGAGCAGTACTTC
TRBD1,NA,TRBV20-1,TRBJ2-5,CSADRGETQYF,TGCAGTGCGGACAGGGGAGAGACCCAGTACTTC
NA,few,TRBV12-3/TRBV12-4,TRBJ1-2,CASSLSVGYGYTF,TGTGCCAGCAGTTTATCGGTGGGCTATGGCTACACCTTC
NA,NA,TRBV7-3,TRBJ1-1,CASSLNGNTEAFF,TGTGCCAGCAGCTTAAACGGGAACACTGAAGCTTTCTTT
TRBD1,NA,TRBV20-1,TRBJ2-7,CSASGDRGREQYF,TGCAGTGCTAGCGGGGACAGGGGGCGAGAGCAGTACTTC
TRBD2,few,TRBV13,TRBJ2-3,CASSYRLAREDTQYF,TGTGCCAGCAGCTACAGACTAGCGCGAGAAGATACGCAGTATTTT
TRBD1,NA,TRBV20-1,TRBJ1-2,CSARDRGNYGYTF,TGCAGTGCTCGAGACAGGGGGAACTATGGCTACACCTTC
NA,NA,TRBV5-6,TRBJ1-1,CASSLDWARAFF,TGTGCCAGCAGCTTGGATTGGGCGCGGGCTTTCTTT
NA,NA,TRBV12-2,TRBJ2-2,CASRLHPVRLGFYSGELFF,TGTGCAAGTCGCCTCCACCCGGTCAGGTTGGGTTTCTACAGCGGGGAGCTGTTTTTT
NA,NA,TRBV12-3/TRBV12-4,TRBJ2-2,CASNPNTGELFF,TGTGCCAGCAACCCGAACACCGGGGAGCTGTTTTTT
NA,once,TRBV6-5,TRBJ1-6,CATPTDANNSPLHF,TGTGCCACCCCGACAGATGCCAATAATTCACCCCTCCACTTT
NA,NA,TRBV11-2,TRBJ1-1,CVSSLALRTTEAFF,TGTGTCAGCAGCTTAGCCCTGAGGACCACTGAAGCTTTCTTT
NA,NA,TRBV7-9,TRBJ1-2,CASTARRLTGGYTF,TGTGCCAGCACCGCCCGGCGGTTGACGGGTGGCTACACCTTC
NA,NA,TRBV4-1,TRBJ1-2,CASSSDVGYTF,TGCGCCAGCAGCTCTGACGTGGGCTACACCTTC
TRBD1,NA,TRBV9,TRBJ1-6,CASSARDSSSPLHF,TGTGCCAGCAGCGCCCGGGACAGCAGTTCACCCCTCCACTTT
NA,NA,TRBV15,TRBJ2-2,CATSRDRGRTGELFF,TGTGCCACCAGCAGAGATAGGGGACGAACCGGGGAGCTGTTTTTT
NA,once,TRBV10-3,TRBJ2-5,CAINHDTQETQYF,TGTGCCATCAACCACGACACGCAAGAGACCCAGTACTTC
TRBD1,few,TRBV20-1,TRBJ2-3,CSASRDRWASTDTQYF,TGCAGTGCTAGTCGGGACAGGTGGGCTAGCACAGATACGCAGTATTTT
NA,NA,TRBV7-2,TRBJ2-7,CASSLRAGVAYEQYF,TGTGCCAGCAGCCTCAGGGCAGGGGTAGCCTACGAGCAGTACTTC
NA,NA,TRBV19,TRBJ2-6,CASSQAGFSGANVLTF,TGTGCCAGTAGTCAGGCAGGGTTCTCTGGGGCCAACGTCCTGACTTTT
TRBD1,NA,TRBV10-2,TRBJ2-5,CASVSRVSRGPTGGETQYF,TGCGCCAGTGTATCCCGGGTTTCGAGGGGGCCAACCGGCGGGGAGACCCAGTACTTC
TRBD2,NA,TRBV7-8,TRBJ2-1,CASSYGTSYRGEQFF,TGTGCCAGCAGCTACGGGACTAGTTATAGGGGTGAGCAGTTCTTC
NA,NA,TRBV5-1,TRBJ2-1,CASSLNNYNEQFF,TGCGCCAGCAGCTTGAACAACTACAATGAGCAGTTCTTC
TRBD1,NA,TRBV7-8,TRBJ2-1,CASSPTGTGDREDEQFF,TGTGCCAGCAGCCCGACCGGGACAGGGGACCGAGAGGATGAGCAGTTCTTC
NA,few,TRBV20-1,TRBJ2-7,CSARVPPGTYEQYF,TGCAGTGCTAGAGTACCCCCAGGGACCTACGAGCAGTACTTC
NA,NA,TRBV6-5,TRBJ1-6,CASRPVSPGGSPLHF,TGTGCCAGCAGACCAGTTTCCCCGGGGGGTTCACCCCTCCACTTT
NA,NA,TRBV7-9,TRBJ2-7,CASSTRDIREQYF,TGTGCCAGCAGCACCAGGGACATTCGCGAGCAGTACTTC
NA,NA,TRBV7-2,TRBJ2-7,CASSLSARGWYEQYF,TGTGCCAGCAGCTTAAGTGCCCGGGGGTGGTACGAGCAGTACTTC
TRBD2,NA,TRBV12-3/TRBV12-4,TRBJ2-1,CASSFSGGNSYNEQFF,TGTGCCAGCAGTTTTAGCGGGGGGAATTCCTACAATGAGCAGTTCTTC
NA,NA,TRBV25-1,TRBJ2-1,CASKKGGYNEQFF,TGTGCCAGCAAGAAGGGAGGATACAATGAGCAGTTCTTC
NA,NA,TRBV5-6,TRBJ2-5,CASSSGYQETQYF,TGTGCCAGCAGCTCAGGGTATCAAGAGACCCAGTACTTC
NA,NA,TRBV18,TRBJ2-3,CASSPSQGPDTQYF,TGTGCCAGCTCACCCTCACAGGGTCCAGATACGCAGTATTTT
NA,NA,TRBV20-1,TRBJ2-7,CSAGDRSSYEQYF,TGCAGTGCTGGCGACAGGAGCTCCTACGAGCAGTACTTC
NA,NA,TRBV29-1,TRBJ1-1,CSVGENTEAFF,TGCAGCGTTGGAGAGAACACTGAAGCTTTCTTT
NA,NA,TRBV20-1,TRBJ2-5,CSANYHWDIQETQYF,TGCAGTGCTAACTATCACTGGGACATCCAAGAGACCCAGTACTTC
NA,NA,TRBV5-1,TRBJ2-2,CACSLGYGGNTGELFF,TGCGCCTGCAGCTTGGGGTACGGCGGTAACACCGGGGAGCTGTTTTTT
TRBD1,NA,TRBV6-5,TRBJ1-6,CASSYGWDRYSPLHF,TGTGCCAGCAGTTACGGGTGGGACAGGTATTCTCCCCTCCACTTT
TRBD2,NA,TRBV3-1,TRBJ2-3,CASSQGRLASTDTQYF,TGTGCCAGCAGCCAGGGGCGACTAGCAAGCACAGATACGCAGTATTTT
TRBD1,few,TRBV7-7,TRBJ2-7,CASSSDRSGEQYF,TGTGCTAGCAGCTCGGACAGGTCTGGTGAGCAGTACTTC
TRBD2,large,TRBV10-3,TRBJ2-1,CAILAGENNEQFF,TGTGCCATCCTAGCGGGGGAAAACAATGAGCAGTTCTTC
NA,NA,TRBV28,TRBJ2-3,CASSPPTGYSTDTQYF,TGTGCCAGCAGTCCACCGACAGGCTACAGCACAGATACGCAGTATTTT
TRBD2,few,TRBV20-1,TRBJ2-4,CSARAVASGSTAIQYF,TGCAGTGCTAGGGCGGTGGCTAGCGGGTCGACGGCCATTCAGTACTTC
NA,NA,TRBV7-3,TRBJ2-3,CASSLGGLTDTQYF,TGTGCCAGCAGCTTGGGAGGCCTCACAGATACGCAGTATTTT
NA,NA,TRBV20-1,TRBJ2-5,CSASPNTKGETQYF,TGCAGTGCTAGCCCCAACACTAAGGGGGAGACCCAGTACTTC
NA,NA,TRBV28,TRBJ1-4,CASSLSEKLFF,TGTGCCAGCAGTCTCAGTGAAAAACTGTTTTTT
NA,NA,TRBV29-1,TRBJ1-1,CSVVGWGLYTEAFF,TGCAGCGTTGTTGGATGGGGGCTGTACACTGAAGCTTTCTTT
NA,NA,TRBV24-1,TRBJ2-1,CATKQGAGGNEQFF,TGTGCCACCAAACAGGGGGCGGGGGGCAATGAGCAGTTCTTC
TRBD1,NA,TRBV20-1,TRBJ1-2,CSARDNGQGEYGYTF,TGCAGTGCTAGGGATAATGGACAGGGGGAATATGGCTACACCTTC
NA,NA,TRBV7-7,TRBJ2-5,CASSPLSQETQYF,TGTGCTAGCAGCCCACTAAGCCAAGAGACCCAGTACTTC
NA,NA,TRBV20-1,TRBJ1-1,CSAIPQGSTEAFF,TGCAGTGCTATCCCACAGGGTAGCACTGAAGCTTTCTTT
NA,NA,TRBV5-1,TRBJ2-2,CASRERTNTGELFF,TGCGCCAGCAGGGAGCGGACGAACACCGGGGAGCTGTTTTTT
NA,few,TRBV6-6,TRBJ2-5,CASTRQGGQETQYF,TGTGCCAGCACGCGACAGGGAGGTCAAGAGACCCAGTACTTC
NA,few,TRBV6-4,TRBJ1-6,CASSADGDSPLHF,TGTGCCAGCAGTGCGGACGGGGATTCACCCCTCCACTTT